This TCR beta chain originates from a study of T cell responses to AZD1222 COVID-19 vaccine. General study results and limits: Two doses of AZD1222 preceded a rise in Spike-specific TCR breadth and depth. Only a handful of AZD1222 recipients, several in all, had baseline seropositivity.

On this clone: What it recognizes is unknown.

Profiled with immunoSEQ multiplex PCR; TCRdb holds only in-frame clones, not every one. The table lists roughly 120,000 clones, around 86% of them singletons. The ends were cut back, 5 bases at V and 2 bases at J, with 9 bases in the middle. CDR1 and CDR2 (germline): MDHEN, SYDVKM. This CDR3 has 13 amino acids. The chain combines TRBV28 with TRBJ1-2, with D unclear. The sequence was collected from an adult in good health. The material sequenced was peripheral blood, taken on day 0 of AZD1222 vaccination. The CDR3, as DNA: TGTGCCAGCAGTCTGAATTACAACTATGGCTACACCTTC. Protein: CASSLNYNYGYTF.